This T cell receptor beta chain was obtained from a study of blood T cell repertoires in COVID-19. The protocol was immunoSEQ multiplex PCR, while the TCRdb copy is restricted to in-frame clones and leaves out a portion. The sample shows around 64,000 clones, under 80% of them seen only once. The sequenced material came from PBMCs or T cells enriched from blood (not recorded which). The TCR sequence derives from a woman in her sixties or seventies who had been exposed to COVID-19.

In nucleotides, the CDR3 is TGTGCGTGGCGACAGAGACCCAATCAGCCCCAGCATTTT. Encoded protein: CAWRQRPNQPQHF. The V call is TRBV2, the J call TRBJ1-5; maybe TRBD1 (5 bases). Germline loops: CDR1 SNHLY, CDR2 FYNNEI. The CDR3 covers 13 residues.